This T cell receptor beta chain was observed in a study of human T cells and chemical hapten exposure. For the study at large: 2% DPC applied to a roughly 2 cm by roughly 2 cm arm area sensitized donors.

Study results and caveats: Relative to control repertoires, expanded TCRs gave rise to significantly more large CDR3 similarity clusters. PT1 expanded TCR counts and patch test score correlated positively.

The time point here: patch test 1, 2 weeks after DPC sensitization. Noted treatment: therapeutic diphenylcyclopropenone sensitization with weekly scalp DPC. This CDR3 has 15 residues. Germline V gene data show CDR1 as MNHNY and CDR2 as SVGAGI (reference sequence). V lost 7 bases and J lost 4; bases outside the gene matches: 6. TCRdb re-derived calls from the RACE reads in MiXCR, one entry per CDR3 protein. The data hold about 360,000 distinct CDR3 sequences, with roughly 4.8% observed a single time. This clonotype was observed many times. Its antigen is currently unknown. The chain joins TRBV6-6 to TRBJ2-3, with TRBD2 matching over 12 bases. The sequencing here drew on whole blood, taken in connection with sensitization to the hapten diphenylcyclopropenone (DPC). This TCR was recovered from a woman aged 45-65 years with alopecia areata. Some clones in this sample may be carry-over from other donors' samples. DNA for the CDR3: TGTGCCAGCACTCAGCTAGCGGGAGGGGCAGATACGCAGTATTTT. Protein product: CASTQLAGGADTQYF.